The rows below give T cell receptor beta chains drawn from one sample of a study of T cell repertoires in cytomegalovirus infection. TCRdb reprocessed the reads with MiXCR, giving one entry per CDR3 protein. The repertoire has about 360,000 distinct CDR3 sequences, 15% to 20% of them found once; the top ten carry roughly 9%. Sequences were obtained from PBMCs. These receptors were obtained from a human donor in good health (CMV status not recorded). Some clones in this sample may be carry-over from other donors' samples. Both conserved end residues are part of each CDR3. Fields, in order: D gene, V gene, J gene, CDR3 length, clone size, CDR3 protein, CDR3 DNA. A D gene is named only where the DNA matches it firmly. Only part of the rows carry a size: once, few, many, or a class if the clone is expanded.

d_gene: -
v_gene: TRBV28
j_gene: TRBJ2-3
len: 12
abundance: -
CDR3aa: CASASPQDTQYF
CDR3nt: TGTGCCAGCGCCTCCCCCCAAGATACGCAGTATTTT

d_gene: -
v_gene: TRBV19
j_gene: TRBJ1-5
len: 17
abundance: -
CDR3aa: CASSMGQAIYSNQPQHF
CDR3nt: TGTGCCAGTAGTATGGGGCAGGCCATCTATAGCAATCAGCCCCAGCATTTT

d_gene: TRBD2
v_gene: TRBV6-2/TRBV6-3
j_gene: TRBJ2-1
len: 20
abundance: -
CDR3aa: CASSYNRQGTSGDSYNEQFF
CDR3nt: TGTGCCAGCAGTTACAACCGACAGGGAACTAGCGGGGACTCCTACAATGAGCAGTTCTTC

d_gene: -
v_gene: TRBV20-1
j_gene: TRBJ2-3
len: 12
abundance: -
CDR3aa: CSASEFPDTQYF
CDR3nt: TGCAGTGCTAGCGAATTTCCAGATACGCAGTATTTT

d_gene: -
v_gene: TRBV6-6
j_gene: TRBJ1-1
len: 12
abundance: -
CDR3aa: CASRNTERGAFF
CDR3nt: TGTGCCAGCAGAAATACAGAACGAGGGGCTTTCTTT

d_gene: -
v_gene: TRBV29-1
j_gene: TRBJ2-1
len: 12
abundance: few
CDR3aa: CSVAWSYNEQFF
CDR3nt: TGCAGCGTTGCTTGGAGCTACAATGAGCAGTTCTTC

d_gene: -
v_gene: TRBV20-1
j_gene: TRBJ2-7
len: 13
abundance: -
CDR3aa: CSARPSGSHEQYF
CDR3nt: TGCAGTGCTAGACCTTCAGGGAGCCACGAGCAGTACTTC

d_gene: -
v_gene: TRBV19
j_gene: TRBJ1-3
len: 15
abundance: -
CDR3aa: CASSIDRGAGNTIYF
CDR3nt: TGTGCCAGTAGTATAGACAGAGGGGCCGGAAACACCATATATTTT

d_gene: -
v_gene: TRBV11-2
j_gene: TRBJ1-1
len: 13
abundance: -
CDR3aa: CASSFNWDTEAFF
CDR3nt: TGTGCCAGCAGCTTTAACTGGGACACTGAAGCTTTCTTT

d_gene: -
v_gene: TRBV2
j_gene: TRBJ1-4
len: 15
abundance: few
CDR3aa: CASSERGSTNEKLFF
CDR3nt: TGTGCCAGCAGTGAAAGGGGATCAACTAATGAAAAACTGTTTTTT

d_gene: -
v_gene: TRBV10-3
j_gene: TRBJ2-7
len: 13
abundance: -
CDR3aa: CAISDAGPYEQYF
CDR3nt: TGTGCCATCAGTGATGCGGGCCCCTACGAGCAGTACTTC

d_gene: -
v_gene: TRBV4-3
j_gene: TRBJ2-1
len: 16
abundance: -
CDR3aa: CASSQDRAVRYNEQFF
CDR3nt: TGCGCCAGCAGCCAAGATCGGGCAGTGCGGTACAATGAGCAGTTCTTC

d_gene: TRBD1
v_gene: TRBV24-1
j_gene: TRBJ2-5
len: 15
abundance: few
CDR3aa: CATSDFWDRQETQYF
CDR3nt: TGTGCCACCAGTGATTTTTGGGACAGACAAGAGACCCAGTACTTC

d_gene: -
v_gene: TRBV20-1
j_gene: TRBJ2-5
len: 10
abundance: -
CDR3aa: CSARAETQYF
CDR3nt: TGCAGTGCTAGAGCCGAGACCCAGTACTTC

d_gene: -
v_gene: TRBV6-6
j_gene: TRBJ1-3
len: 15
abundance: -
CDR3aa: CASSSHGGDGNTIYF
CDR3nt: TGTGCCAGCAGTTCCCATGGGGGGGACGGAAACACCATATATTTT

d_gene: -
v_gene: TRBV5-6
j_gene: TRBJ2-7
len: 14
abundance: few
CDR3aa: CASSLDPRDGEQYF
CDR3nt: TGTGCCAGCAGCTTGGATCCCCGGGACGGCGAGCAGTACTTC

d_gene: -
v_gene: TRBV12-3/TRBV12-4
j_gene: TRBJ2-7
len: 14
abundance: few
CDR3aa: CASSSEKTDYGQYF
CDR3nt: TGTGCCAGCAGTTCAGAGAAGACTGATTACGGGCAGTACTTC

d_gene: -
v_gene: TRBV7-6
j_gene: TRBJ1-2
len: 15
abundance: -
CDR3aa: CASSPKTGTNYGYTF
CDR3nt: TGTGCCAGCAGCCCTAAAACGGGAACTAACTATGGCTACACCTTC

d_gene: -
v_gene: TRBV7-9
j_gene: TRBJ2-3
len: 15
abundance: -
CDR3aa: CASSPKARGRDTQYF
CDR3nt: TGTGCCAGCAGCCCCAAGGCGCGGGGGCGGGATACGCAGTATTTT

d_gene: TRBD2
v_gene: TRBV6-2/TRBV6-3
j_gene: TRBJ2-1
len: 14
abundance: few
CDR3aa: CASSLSGRVYEQFF
CDR3nt: TGTGCCAGCAGTCTTAGCGGGAGGGTCTATGAGCAGTTCTTC

d_gene: TRBD1
v_gene: TRBV4-2
j_gene: TRBJ1-1
len: 14
abundance: -
CDR3aa: CASSQEDRHTEAFF
CDR3nt: TGTGCCAGCAGCCAGGAGGACAGGCACACTGAAGCTTTCTTT

d_gene: -
v_gene: TRBV7-2
j_gene: TRBJ2-3
len: 15
abundance: many
CDR3aa: CASRRQVTSTDTQYF
CDR3nt: TGTGCCAGCAGGAGACAGGTGACTAGCACAGATACGCAGTATTTT

d_gene: -
v_gene: TRBV20-1
j_gene: TRBJ1-2
len: 13
abundance: -
CDR3aa: CSATPVGVNGYTF
CDR3nt: TGCAGTGCCACCCCCGTGGGGGTTAATGGCTACACCTTC

d_gene: -
v_gene: TRBV28
j_gene: TRBJ1-3
len: 17
abundance: many
CDR3aa: CASSLLLDRGSGNTIYF
CDR3nt: TGTGCCAGCAGTTTACTACTCGACCGGGGCTCTGGAAACACCATATATTTT

d_gene: TRBD2
v_gene: TRBV29-1
j_gene: TRBJ2-3
len: 14
abundance: -
CDR3aa: CSVTGTSDTDTQYF
CDR3nt: TGCAGCGTTACCGGGACTAGCGACACAGATACGCAGTATTTT

d_gene: -
v_gene: TRBV5-6
j_gene: TRBJ1-2
len: 12
abundance: few
CDR3aa: CASSLSTYGYTF
CDR3nt: TGTGCCAGCAGCTTGTCGACATATGGCTACACCTTC

d_gene: TRBD1
v_gene: TRBV4-3
j_gene: TRBJ2-5
len: 15
abundance: many
CDR3aa: CASSQGQGGVETQYF
CDR3nt: TGCGCCAGCAGCCAGGGACAGGGGGGTGTGGAGACCCAGTACTTC

d_gene: -
v_gene: TRBV4-1
j_gene: TRBJ1-2
len: 15
abundance: -
CDR3aa: CASSQMGLDARGYTF
CDR3nt: TGCGCCAGCAGCCAAATGGGATTGGACGCGCGCGGCTACACCTTC

d_gene: TRBD1
v_gene: TRBV4-1
j_gene: TRBJ1-6
len: 15
abundance: few
CDR3aa: CASSQDLGGNSPLHF
CDR3nt: TGCGCCAGCAGCCAAGATCTAGGGGGCAATTCACCCCTCCACTTT

d_gene: TRBD2
v_gene: TRBV20-1
j_gene: TRBJ2-3
len: 19
abundance: few
CDR3aa: CSARDPSGSGAGRADTQYF
CDR3nt: TGCAGTGCTAGAGACCCTAGCGGGAGTGGAGCGGGGCGCGCAGATACGCAGTATTTT

d_gene: -
v_gene: TRBV20-1
j_gene: TRBJ2-1
len: 13
abundance: -
CDR3aa: CSARPGGTGEQFF
CDR3nt: TGCAGTGCTAGGCCCGGAGGAACGGGTGAGCAGTTCTTC

d_gene: -
v_gene: TRBV4-3
j_gene: TRBJ2-3
len: 15
abundance: few
CDR3aa: CASSQDRTSTDTQYF
CDR3nt: TGCGCCAGCAGCCAAGATCGGACTAGCACAGATACGCAGTATTTT

d_gene: -
v_gene: TRBV14
j_gene: TRBJ2-1
len: 16
abundance: -
CDR3aa: CASSQDRGAPYNEQFF
CDR3nt: TGTGCCAGCAGCCAAGATCGAGGGGCACCCTACAATGAGCAGTTCTTC

d_gene: -
v_gene: TRBV27
j_gene: TRBJ2-2
len: 12
abundance: -
CDR3aa: CASSLSGGELFF
CDR3nt: TGTGCCAGCAGTTTATCTGGCGGGGAGCTGTTTTTT

d_gene: TRBD2
v_gene: TRBV10-1
j_gene: TRBJ2-3
len: 14
abundance: -
CDR3aa: CASTPGRAGDTQYF
CDR3nt: TGCGCCAGCACACCGGGACGAGCGGGGGATACGCAGTATTTT

d_gene: -
v_gene: TRBV10-3
j_gene: TRBJ1-5
len: 18
abundance: -
CDR3aa: CAISESKTLGTKNQPQHF
CDR3nt: TGTGCCATCAGTGAGTCGAAGACCTTGGGGACCAAGAATCAGCCCCAGCATTTT

d_gene: -
v_gene: TRBV5-6
j_gene: TRBJ2-3
len: 15
abundance: many
CDR3aa: CASSLGGWDTDTQYF
CDR3nt: TGTGCCAGCAGCCTCGGTGGGTGGGACACAGATACGCAGTATTTT

d_gene: -
v_gene: TRBV7-2
j_gene: TRBJ2-3
len: 14
abundance: few
CDR3aa: CASGSSGRTDTQYF
CDR3nt: TGTGCCAGCGGCTCGTCGGGGCGCACAGATACGCAGTATTTT

d_gene: TRBD2
v_gene: TRBV7-2
j_gene: TRBJ2-7
len: 16
abundance: many
CDR3aa: CASSLAGAGGTYEQYF
CDR3nt: TGTGCCAGCAGCTTAGCGGGAGCGGGAGGCACCTACGAGCAGTACTTC

d_gene: -
v_gene: TRBV14
j_gene: TRBJ2-3
len: 13
abundance: -
CDR3aa: CASSLRLADTQYF
CDR3nt: TGTGCCAGCAGTCTCCGACTAGCAGATACGCAGTATTTT

d_gene: -
v_gene: TRBV28
j_gene: TRBJ2-1
len: 16
abundance: few
CDR3aa: CASSSGGGSSYNEQFF
CDR3nt: TGTGCCAGCAGCTCAGGGGGGGGAAGCTCCTACAATGAGCAGTTCTTC

d_gene: TRBD2
v_gene: TRBV6-2/TRBV6-3
j_gene: TRBJ2-3
len: 15
abundance: many
CDR3aa: CASSYPGTSGNTQYF
CDR3nt: TGTGCCAGCAGTTACCCGGGGACTAGTGGAAATACGCAGTATTTT

d_gene: -
v_gene: TRBV14
j_gene: TRBJ1-1
len: 13
abundance: -
CDR3aa: CASSQDAGTEAFF
CDR3nt: TGTGCCAGCAGCCAAGATGCGGGGACAGAAGCTTTCTTT

d_gene: TRBD2
v_gene: TRBV7-2
j_gene: TRBJ2-3
len: 13
abundance: many
CDR3aa: CASSRSAGDLQYF
CDR3nt: TGTGCCAGCAGCCGCAGCGCGGGGGACTTGCAGTATTTT

d_gene: TRBD1
v_gene: TRBV7-9
j_gene: TRBJ2-1
len: 14
abundance: many
CDR3aa: CASSFSIRGPEQFF
CDR3nt: TGTGCCAGCAGCTTTTCAATCAGGGGGCCTGAGCAGTTCTTC

d_gene: -
v_gene: TRBV20-1
j_gene: TRBJ2-3
len: 12
abundance: -
CDR3aa: CSASASTDTQYF
CDR3nt: TGCAGTGCTAGTGCTAGCACAGATACGCAGTATTTT

d_gene: TRBD2
v_gene: TRBV28
j_gene: TRBJ2-3
len: 18
abundance: few
CDR3aa: CASSQGRMQREGFDTQYF
CDR3nt: TGTGCCAGCAGCCAGGGAAGGATGCAGCGGGAGGGGTTTGATACGCAGTATTTT

d_gene: -
v_gene: TRBV6-2/TRBV6-3
j_gene: TRBJ2-3
len: 12
abundance: many
CDR3aa: CASSYRTDTQYF
CDR3nt: TGTGCCAGCAGTTACCGGACAGATACGCAGTATTTT

d_gene: -
v_gene: TRBV7-9
j_gene: TRBJ1-2
len: 13
abundance: many
CDR3aa: CASTQGQGRGYTF
CDR3nt: TGTGCCAGCACCCAAGGGCAGGGTCGCGGCTACACCTTC

d_gene: TRBD2
v_gene: TRBV7-8
j_gene: TRBJ2-5
len: 18
abundance: -
CDR3aa: CASSRAYRLAGYQETQYF
CDR3nt: TGTGCCAGCAGTAGAGCTTACCGTCTAGCGGGGTACCAAGAGACCCAGTACTTC

d_gene: -
v_gene: TRBV2
j_gene: TRBJ1-1
len: 13
abundance: -
CDR3aa: CASSARPNTEAFF
CDR3nt: TGTGCCAGCAGCGCCCGTCCGAACACTGAAGCTTTCTTT

d_gene: TRBD1
v_gene: TRBV6-6
j_gene: TRBJ2-3
len: 14
abundance: few
CDR3aa: CASSYGQGAYTQYF
CDR3nt: TGTGCCAGCAGTTACGGGCAGGGGGCGTATACGCAGTATTTT

d_gene: -
v_gene: TRBV7-9
j_gene: TRBJ2-5
len: 14
abundance: -
CDR3aa: CASSLTYSLETQYF
CDR3nt: TGTGCCAGCAGCTTGACGTATTCCTTAGAGACCCAGTACTTC

d_gene: TRBD2
v_gene: TRBV12-3/TRBV12-4
j_gene: TRBJ2-5
len: 14
abundance: many
CDR3aa: CASRTSGSGETQYF
CDR3nt: TGTGCCAGCAGGACTAGCGGGAGCGGAGAGACCCAGTACTTC

d_gene: TRBD2
v_gene: TRBV7-2
j_gene: TRBJ2-3
len: 14
abundance: many
CDR3aa: CASSSGTSGTAPYF
CDR3nt: TGTGCCAGCAGCTCTGGGACTAGCGGGACGGCCCCGTATTTT

d_gene: TRBD2
v_gene: TRBV4-1
j_gene: TRBJ2-1
len: 16
abundance: -
CDR3aa: CASSRFLAGVGNEQFF
CDR3nt: TGCGCCAGCAGCCGCTTCCTAGCGGGGGTAGGAAATGAGCAGTTCTTC

d_gene: -
v_gene: TRBV7-9
j_gene: TRBJ2-7
len: 12
abundance: -
CDR3aa: CASSFEVYEQYF
CDR3nt: TGTGCCAGCAGCTTCGAGGTGTACGAGCAGTACTTC

d_gene: -
v_gene: TRBV20-1
j_gene: TRBJ2-1
len: 12
abundance: few
CDR3aa: CSGQGSYNEQFF
CDR3nt: TGCAGTGGCCAGGGATCCTACAATGAGCAGTTCTTC